This T cell receptor (beta chain) is drawn from a study of cytomegalovirus exposure and HLA in healthy donors. Comments on this clone: What it binds is not known.

The CDR3 covers 13 residues. CDR1 SGHTA and CDR2 FQGNSA come from the germline V gene. The ends were cut back, 2 bases at V and 6 bases at J, with 10 bases in the middle. Study-level results: In a later analysis, productive TCRs from donors in an Asian-associated ancestry cluster reportedly carried fewer N-insertions than the cohort mean. Most subjects had HLA-A and HLA-B alleles reportedly predicted accurately by TCR beta sequences.

The PCR made use of 60 Vbeta and 13 Jbeta primers. Some clones are missing from TCRdb's copy, which holds only in-frame ones; the method was immunoSEQ multiplex PCR. The profile shows more than 90,000 clones, around 70% of them singletons. The TCR sequence derives from a woman aged 50 to 60 in good health and CMV-seropositive. The sample was PBMCs. V usage is TRBV7-2 and J usage is TRBJ1-2; D is possibly TRBD1 (5 bases). CDR3 amino acids: CASSLNRLDGYTF. CDR3 sequence (DNA): TGTGCCAGCAGCTTAAACAGGCTGGATGGCTACACCTTC.